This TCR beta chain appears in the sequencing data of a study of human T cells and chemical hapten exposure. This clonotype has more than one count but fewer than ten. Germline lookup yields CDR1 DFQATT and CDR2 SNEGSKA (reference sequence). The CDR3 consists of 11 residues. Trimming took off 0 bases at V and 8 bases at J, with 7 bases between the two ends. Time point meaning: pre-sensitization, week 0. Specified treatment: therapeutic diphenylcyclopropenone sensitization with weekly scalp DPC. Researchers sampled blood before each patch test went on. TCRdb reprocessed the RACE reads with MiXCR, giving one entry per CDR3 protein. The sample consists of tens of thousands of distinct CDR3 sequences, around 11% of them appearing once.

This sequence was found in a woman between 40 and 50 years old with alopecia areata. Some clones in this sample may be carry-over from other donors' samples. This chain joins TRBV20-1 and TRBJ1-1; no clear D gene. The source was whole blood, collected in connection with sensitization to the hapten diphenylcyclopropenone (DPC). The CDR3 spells CSARDQLEAFF. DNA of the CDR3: TGCAGTGCTAGAGATCAACTAGAAGCTTTCTTT.